This TCR beta chain was recovered during a study of CD4 T cells in relation to SARS-CoV-2 and coronaviruses. The table came from immunoSEQ multiplex PCR; TCRdb's copy has only in-frame clones and leaves some out. This table holds 9,500 to 13,000 clones, 87% found once. Losses at the gene ends were 5 bases for V and 5 bases for J; bases not matched to a gene: 4. CDR1 SGHVS and CDR2 FNYEAQ come from the germline V gene. The CDR3 has 15 residues. Remarks on this clone: Its antigen remains unidentified.

The study, taken as a whole, reports: No donor gave both pre-pandemic and post-infection samples. SARS-CoV-2-driven expansion was significantly weaker in crossreactive than monoreactive clones. The assay detects memory recall responses, not culture-primed primary responses.

Naive and memory CD4+ T cells were separated from cryopreserved PBMCs. The chain recombines TRBV7-6 with TRBJ2-1, with 12 nucleotides matching TRBD1. The TCR was taken from an adult with COVID-19. Sequences were obtained from naive CD4+ T cells from PBMCs. Subset here: naive CD4+ T cells isolated by negative enrichment. The CDR3 reads CASSRDRGLNNEQFF. The DNA for the CDR3 is TGTGCCAGCAGCCGGGACAGGGGGCTCAACAATGAGCAGTTCTTC.